Listed below are T cell receptor beta chains from one sample, sequenced in a study of shared clonotypes between healthy human individuals. This table comes from immunoSEQ multiplex PCR, and its TCRdb copy is limited to in-frame clones, with some not included. The table has a few million clones, more than 80% seen once. Material for sequencing was naive CD4+ T cells sorted from blood. These receptor sequences come from a man younger than 35 in good health. CDR3s include the opening cysteine and the closing phenylalanine or tryptophan. Fields, in order: clone size, D gene, V gene, J gene, CDR3 protein. D genes are given only for firm matches. Not all rows give a size; the values are once, few, many and, for expanded clones, a class.

clone size: -
D gene: -
V gene: TRBV5-4
J gene: TRBJ2-3
CDR3 protein: CASSLVYADTQYF

clone size: -
D gene: TRBD2
V gene: TRBV29-1
J gene: TRBJ2-1
CDR3 protein: CSVVPDVGRSGGADEQFF

clone size: -
D gene: -
V gene: TRBV4-1
J gene: TRBJ2-7
CDR3 protein: CASSLSVAGGSRARNF

clone size: -
D gene: -
V gene: TRBV27
J gene: TRBJ1-6
CDR3 protein: CASSDPQRGKSPLHF

clone size: once
D gene: TRBD2
V gene: TRBV2
J gene: TRBJ2-3
CDR3 protein: CASSGLAGGQDTQYF

clone size: -
D gene: TRBD1
V gene: TRBV9
J gene: TRBJ2-6
CDR3 protein: CASDRGASGANVLTF

clone size: -
D gene: TRBD1
V gene: TRBV6-5
J gene: TRBJ2-1
CDR3 protein: CASSKGQGGYNEQFF

clone size: -
D gene: -
V gene: TRBV21-1
J gene: TRBJ2-1
CDR3 protein: CASTGLGRNEQFF

clone size: -
D gene: -
V gene: TRBV7-9
J gene: TRBJ1-2
CDR3 protein: CASSLGGGYGYTF

clone size: -
D gene: -
V gene: TRBV10-3
J gene: TRBJ2-7
CDR3 protein: CATSASYEQYF

clone size: -
D gene: -
V gene: TRBV27
J gene: TRBJ2-4
CDR3 protein: CASSPQIRQTLAKNIQYF

clone size: -
D gene: -
V gene: TRBV19
J gene: TRBJ2-3
CDR3 protein: CASSSLAVDTQYF

clone size: -
D gene: -
V gene: TRBV7-7
J gene: TRBJ2-5
CDR3 protein: CASSYGPTETQYF

clone size: once
D gene: TRBD2
V gene: TRBV5-4
J gene: TRBJ2-7
CDR3 protein: CASSEPGLAGVFYEQYF

clone size: once
D gene: -
V gene: TRBV9
J gene: TRBJ2-2
CDR3 protein: CASSVGLLAPSTGELFF

clone size: -
D gene: TRBD1
V gene: TRBV11-2
J gene: TRBJ2-2
CDR3 protein: CASRRIDRVTGELFF

clone size: -
D gene: TRBD1
V gene: TRBV28
J gene: TRBJ1-5
CDR3 protein: CASKPGGNQPQHF

clone size: -
D gene: -
V gene: TRBV30
J gene: TRBJ2-7
CDR3 protein: CAWSADMGRSYEQYF

clone size: -
D gene: -
V gene: TRBV27
J gene: TRBJ1-2
CDR3 protein: CASSLSGKNYGYTF

clone size: once
D gene: -
V gene: TRBV9
J gene: TRBJ1-1
CDR3 protein: CASSVGRGGYTEAFF

clone size: -
D gene: -
V gene: TRBV7-2
J gene: TRBJ2-1
CDR3 protein: CASGEGSRVTNEQFF

clone size: -
D gene: -
V gene: TRBV25-1
J gene: TRBJ2-7
CDR3 protein: CASSEYPEGGFEQYF

clone size: -
D gene: -
V gene: TRBV6-5
J gene: TRBJ2-5
CDR3 protein: CASSYSGGLGETQYF

clone size: -
D gene: TRBD2
V gene: TRBV2
J gene: TRBJ2-3
CDR3 protein: CASRATSGGAHTQYF

clone size: -
D gene: TRBD2
V gene: TRBV5-1
J gene: TRBJ2-5
CDR3 protein: CASRAGLASNSPQTQYF

clone size: -
D gene: -
V gene: TRBV2
J gene: TRBJ1-1
CDR3 protein: CASSMDYTEAFF

clone size: -
D gene: -
V gene: TRBV28
J gene: TRBJ1-2
CDR3 protein: CASSDGYGYTF

clone size: -
D gene: -
V gene: TRBV19
J gene: TRBJ1-6
CDR3 protein: CASSTPRREWSSYNSPLHF

clone size: -
D gene: -
V gene: TRBV9
J gene: TRBJ1-1
CDR3 protein: CASSVAWGTEAFF

clone size: once
D gene: TRBD1
V gene: TRBV5-1
J gene: TRBJ1-3
CDR3 protein: CASSTGDSRSGNTIYF

clone size: -
D gene: -
V gene: TRBV29-1
J gene: TRBJ2-3
CDR3 protein: CSVLKGTDTQYF

clone size: -
D gene: -
V gene: TRBV29-1
J gene: TRBJ2-7
CDR3 protein: CSVGESDAYEQYF

clone size: -
D gene: -
V gene: TRBV13
J gene: TRBJ1-6
CDR3 protein: CASSLGQGNSPLHF

clone size: -
D gene: TRBD1
V gene: TRBV6-1
J gene: TRBJ2-7
CDR3 protein: CATQFRDRERQYF

clone size: once
D gene: TRBD1
V gene: TRBV18
J gene: TRBJ1-5
CDR3 protein: CASSPDRGLQPQHF

clone size: -
D gene: -
V gene: TRBV6-1
J gene: TRBJ2-7
CDR3 protein: CASRTTQGGSYEQYF

clone size: -
D gene: -
V gene: TRBV19
J gene: TRBJ1-1
CDR3 protein: CASSIGGRINTEAFF

clone size: -
D gene: -
V gene: TRBV5-4
J gene: TRBJ1-6
CDR3 protein: CASSLFERDSPLHF

clone size: few
D gene: -
V gene: TRBV7-9
J gene: TRBJ1-1
CDR3 protein: CASSLGFQEAFF

clone size: -
D gene: TRBD1
V gene: TRBV28
J gene: TRBJ1-5
CDR3 protein: CASSSGQGLQPQHF

clone size: -
D gene: TRBD2
V gene: TRBV15
J gene: TRBJ2-3
CDR3 protein: CATSRGTSGGRDTQYF

clone size: -
D gene: TRBD1
V gene: TRBV7-2
J gene: TRBJ1-5
CDR3 protein: CASSLTGQGIGQPQHF

clone size: -
D gene: -
V gene: TRBV28
J gene: TRBJ2-7
CDR3 protein: CASSAAYEQYF

clone size: -
D gene: -
V gene: TRBV18
J gene: TRBJ1-1
CDR3 protein: CASLVIPNTEAFF

clone size: -
D gene: -
V gene: TRBV20-1
J gene: TRBJ2-5
CDR3 protein: CSAKGGETQYF

clone size: once
D gene: -
V gene: TRBV21-1
J gene: TRBJ1-1
CDR3 protein: CASSKVSSLNTEAFF